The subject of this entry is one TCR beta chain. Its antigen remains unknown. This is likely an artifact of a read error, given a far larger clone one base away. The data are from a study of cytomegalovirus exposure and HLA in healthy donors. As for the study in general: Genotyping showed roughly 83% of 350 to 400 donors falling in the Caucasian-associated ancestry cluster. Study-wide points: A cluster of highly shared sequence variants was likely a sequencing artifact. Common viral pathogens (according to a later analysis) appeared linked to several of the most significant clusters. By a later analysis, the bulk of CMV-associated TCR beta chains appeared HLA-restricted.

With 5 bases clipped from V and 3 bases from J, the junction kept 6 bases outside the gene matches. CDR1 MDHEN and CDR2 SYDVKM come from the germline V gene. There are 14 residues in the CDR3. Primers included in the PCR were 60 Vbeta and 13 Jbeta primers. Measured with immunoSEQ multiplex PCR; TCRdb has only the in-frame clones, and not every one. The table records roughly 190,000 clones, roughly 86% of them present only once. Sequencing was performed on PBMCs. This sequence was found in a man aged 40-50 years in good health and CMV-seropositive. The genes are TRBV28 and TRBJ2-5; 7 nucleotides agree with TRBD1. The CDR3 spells CASSPSGGEETQYF. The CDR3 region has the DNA TGTGCCAGCAGTCCCTCAGGGGGAGAAGAGACCCAGTACTTC.